Shown below are 22 T cell receptor beta chains from a single sample sequenced in a study of shared clonotypes between healthy human individuals. Sequencing used immunoSEQ multiplex PCR; TCRdb keeps in-frame clones, though not all of them. This table holds some 1.5 million clones, approximately 98% found once. The material sequenced was naive CD4+ T cells sorted from blood. The subset denotes: CD45RA+ positively selected. These receptors all come from a man aged 25-45 years in good health.

This chain joins TRBV7-2 and TRBJ2-7, with 7 bases lining up with TRBD2. Trimming removed 1 base from V and 7 bases from J; junction bases left unmatched: 16. Germline V gene data show CDR1 as SGHTA and CDR2 as FQGNSA. This CDR3 has 17 residues. For the CDR3, the DNA is TGTGCCAGCAGCTTAGTCGCGGCGGGAGTCCCCCTCGAGGAGCAGTACTTC. This translates into CASSLVAAGVPLEEQYF.

The chain couples TRBV16 to TRBJ1-1; perhaps TRBD1 as D (5 bases). The CDR3 has 15 residues. Looked up from germline, CDR1 is KGHSY and CDR2 is FQNENV. V was pared by 3 bases and J by 5 bases, with 16 bases between. The CDR3 DNA is TGTGCCAGCAGCCACTGGGCACGGGGGGTGACTGAAGCTTTCTTT. It is translated as CASSHWARGVTEAFF.

This clone was observed a handful of times. V usage is TRBV28 and J usage is TRBJ2-7; no clear D gene. CDR1 MDHEN and CDR2 SYDVKM come from the germline V gene. The CDR3 has 12 amino acids. Trimming left V 3 bases short and J 5 bases short, with 8 bases between. This CDR3 reads CASSLRRNEQYF. CDR3 DNA sequence: TGTGCCAGCAGTTTGCGGCGGAACGAGCAGTACTTC.

The rearrangement joins TRBV7-6 to TRBJ2-1; D is perhaps TRBD1 (6 bases). V gave up 1 base and J gave up 2 bases, with 9 bases separating them. The CDR3 has 15 residues. In germline, CDR1 is SGHVS, CDR2 FNYEAQ. CDR3 DNA: TGTGCCAGCAGCTTAGGACAGGACCCCTACAATGAGCAGTTCTTC. This codes for CASSLGQDPYNEQFF.

CDR3 sequence: CASSRRVNTEAFF. The CDR3 DNA reads TGTGCCAGCAGTCGGAGGGTGAACACTGAAGCTTTCTTT. The chain couples TRBV7-9 to TRBJ1-1; D gene ambiguous. Germline assignment: CDR1 SEHNR and CDR2 FQNEAQ (reference sequence). This CDR3 comprises 13 residues. With 6 bases removed from V and 0 bases from J, the gap between germline ends came to 8 bases.

This clone showed up just once. The chain recombines TRBV28 with TRBJ2-2; 8 bases line up with TRBD2. This CDR3 is built from 15 residues. Trimming at V came to 5 bases and at J to 5 bases, leaving 7 bases not matched to a gene. Germline V gives CDR1 MDHEN, CDR2 SYDVKM. DNA of the CDR3: TGTGCCAGCAGTGAAGGACTAGCTGGAACCGGGGAGCTGTTTTTT. Protein sequence: CASSEGLAGTGELFF.

V gene TRBV27 combines with J gene TRBJ2-1, with 7 bases identical to TRBD1. There are 14 residues in the CDR3. CDR1 is MNHEY, CDR2 SMNVEV, per germline (reference sequence). Trimming removed 6 bases from V and 2 bases from J; junction bases left unmatched: 4. DNA of the CDR3: TGTGCCAGCAGCCTTGACAGGGCCTACAATGAGCAGTTCTTC. Its translation is CASSLDRAYNEQFF.

The chain couples TRBV28 to TRBJ2-1; tentative D call: TRBD2 (6 bases). This CDR3 comprises 15 residues. Per the germline V gene, CDR1 is MDHEN and CDR2 is SYDVKM. Trimming took off 2 bases at V and 0 bases at J, with 8 bases between the two ends. The CDR3, as DNA: TGTGCCAGCAGTTTAGGCGGGACCTCCTACAATGAGCAGTTCTTC. Encoded protein: CASSLGGTSYNEQFF.

The CDR3 sequence is CASSLLASGNTGELFF. As DNA, the CDR3 is TGTGCCAGCAGCTTATTGGCTAGCGGGAACACCGGGGAGCTGTTTTTT. V usage is TRBV7-3 and J usage is TRBJ2-2, with 7 bases identical to TRBD2. Germline V gives CDR1 SGHTA, CDR2 FQGTGA. The trim removed 2 bases at V and 1 base at J, leaving 4 bases unmatched. The CDR3 length is 16 residues.

The chain employs TRBV29-1 and TRBJ2-3, with TRBD1 identical over 10 bases. Trimming at V came to 7 bases and at J to 2 bases, leaving 6 bases not matched to a gene. Germline loops: CDR1 SQVTM, CDR2 ANQGSEA. The CDR3 is made up of 14 amino acids. The DNA for the CDR3 is TGCAGCGCTCCGACAGGGGGCAACACAGATACGCAGTATTTT. Translation: CSAPTGGNTDTQYF.

The V gene is TRBV27, the J gene TRBJ1-1, with TRBD1 matching 7 bases. Germline lookup yields CDR1 MNHEY and CDR2 SMNVEV (reference sequence). The CDR3 consists of 13 residues. The ends lost 7 bases at V and 13 bases at J; junction bases unmatched: 15. CDR3 loop: CASTDRATGICFF. For the CDR3, the DNA is TGTGCCAGCACCGACAGGGCTACAGGGATTTGTTTCTTT.

CDR3 region: CASSLTNNVNTEAFF. CDR3 sequence (DNA): TGCGCCAGCAGCTTGACCAACAACGTGAACACTGAAGCTTTCTTT. The J gene is TRBJ1-1, the V gene TRBV5-1; no clear D gene. The CDR3 consists of 15 residues. The germline V gene has CDR1 SGHRS and CDR2 YFSETQ. V was shortened by 1 base and J by 0 bases, with 10 bases between the two germline ends.

The chain recombines TRBV7-3 with TRBJ2-2; D not certain. Trimming left V 2 bases short and J 6 bases short, with 4 bases between. CDR1 and CDR2 (germline): SGHTA, FQGTGA. CDR3 length equals 12 residues. The DNA of the CDR3 is TGTGCCAGCAGCTTAGATCCCGGGGAGCTGTTTTTT. The encoded protein is CASSLDPGELFF.

CDR3: CASSSPSSGKETQYF. The CDR3 nucleotides are TGTGCCAGCAGCTCCCCCTCTAGCGGAAAAGAGACCCAGTACTTC. The chain links TRBV5-4 to TRBJ2-5; 7 bases align to TRBD2. The V gene's germline CDR1 is SGHNT and CDR2 YYREEE (reference sequence). The length of the CDR3 is 15 residues. The ends lost 3 bases at V and 3 bases at J; junction bases unmatched: 8.

V usage is TRBV5-1 and J usage is TRBJ2-7, with a weak D call TRBD1 (5 bases). V was trimmed by 0 bases and J by 7 bases, leaving 17 bases between them. Germline CDR1 SGHRS, CDR2 YFSETQ. CDR3 length equals 15 residues. CDR3 protein: CASSLVGRTAGEQYF. The DNA for the CDR3 is TGCGCCAGCAGCTTGGTAGGCCGGACGGCAGGGGAGCAGTACTTC.

On this clone itself: The same CDR3 also results from other DNA sequences found in this sample. This CDR3 is CASSRADTQYF. Here the CDR3 DNA reads TGTGCCAGCTCAAGAGCAGATACGCAGTATTTT. The rearrangement links TRBV18 to TRBJ2-3; no reliable D call. The CDR3 covers 11 residues. Germline V gene data show CDR1 as KGHSH and CDR2 as LQKENI. Trimming removed 5 bases from V and 4 bases from J, with 4 bases in between.

V and J are TRBV9 and TRBJ2-7, with 8 bases lining up with TRBD2. The junction had 10 bases not matched to a gene; V was cut back by 3 bases and J by 8 bases. CDR3 length equals 14 residues. Per the germline V gene, CDR1 is SGDLS and CDR2 is YYNGEE. The CDR3 nucleotides read TGTGCCAGCAGCGCCGGGACTAGTGGGATCCAGCAGTACTTC. Protein product: CASSAGTSGIQQYF.

A single count supports this clone. The V gene is TRBV18, the J gene TRBJ2-7; 7 bases match TRBD1. CDR1 KGHSH and CDR2 LQKENI come from the germline V gene. V lost 6 bases to trimming and J lost 4 bases; unmatched junction nucleotides: 15. The CDR3 totals 16 residues. The CDR3 coding sequence is TGTGCCAGCTCGCCCCGAGACAGGGCTACGTATTACGAGCAGTACTTC. It is translated as CASSPRDRATYYEQYF.

The V call is TRBV5-4, the J call TRBJ2-1; a possible D gene is TRBD2 (6 bases). The CDR3 consists of 15 residues. V lost 0 bases, J lost 6 bases, and 13 bases lay in between. From germline, CDR1 is SGHNT and CDR2 YYREEE (reference sequence). CDR3 residues: CASSLGGIGSNEQFF. DNA for the CDR3: TGTGCCAGCAGCTTGGGAGGGATCGGGAGCAATGAGCAGTTCTTC. The full variable domain, with the rest looked up from reference TRBV5-4 and TRBJ2-1, is ETGVTQSPTHLIKTRGQQVTLRCSSQSGHNTVSWYQQALGQGPQFIFQYYREEENGRGNFPPRFSGLQFPNYSSELNVNALELDDSALYLCASSLGGIGSNEQFFGPGTRLTVL.

V gene TRBV7-9 combines with J gene TRBJ1-1; D gene unclear. This CDR3 comprises 13 residues. The V end was cut by 2 bases, the J end by 7 bases, with 11 bases between. Germline V CDR1 and CDR2: SEHNR, FQNEAQ (reference sequence). The DNA for the CDR3 is TGTGCCAGCAGCTTAAGTGGACTAGATGAAGCTTTCTTT. It specifies CASSLSGLDEAFF.

J is TRBJ2-7 and V is TRBV7-8; 9 bases agree with TRBD1. This CDR3 has 16 residues. V dropped 4 bases and J dropped 0; count of bases not matched to a gene: 7. Per the germline V gene, CDR1 is SGHVS and CDR2 is FQNEAQ. The CDR3 DNA follows: TGTGCCAGCAGCTCACAGGGGGCTTTGGGCTCCTACGAGCAGTACTTC. Its translation: CASSSQGALGSYEQYF.

The V call is TRBV5-1, the J call TRBJ2-3; D gene ambiguous. In germline, CDR1 is SGHRS, CDR2 YFSETQ. The CDR3 runs 15 residues. V gave up 4 bases and J gave up 1 base, with 13 bases separating them. The DNA of the CDR3 is TGCGCCAGCAGCCCGGCGGTGTCAGGCACAGATACGCAGTATTTT. It encodes CASSPAVSGTDTQYF.